Listed below are T cell receptor beta chains from one sample, sequenced in a study of blood T cells in healthy people across ages. TCRdb re-analysed the 5' RACE reads in MiXCR, keeping a single row per CDR3 protein. The repertoire consists of 780,000 or so distinct CDR3 sequences, with about 25% occurring once and the leading ten covering more than 3%. These data were also filed under a second study, of T cells of mothers and their children.

The sequenced sample was blood. The source is a boy younger than 18 in good health. Each CDR3 is given with its conserved first and last residue. The D gene is left open where the match is weak. Some rows have no size entry. The others give once, few or many, or a class for an expanded clone.

v_gene	j_gene	d_gene	abundance	CDR3aa	CDR3nt
TRBV12-3/TRBV12-4	TRBJ2-7	.	.	CASSPDFGYEQYF	TGTGCCAGCAGTCCGGACTTCGGCTACGAGCAGTACTTC
TRBV7-2	TRBJ2-5	.	few	CASSLALQGLGAQYF	TGTGCCAGCAGCTTAGCCCTGCAGGGATTGGGGGCCCAGTACTTC
TRBV12-3/TRBV12-4	TRBJ1-2	.	.	CASSLGGREGYTF	TGTGCCAGCAGTTTAGGGGGGCGGGAAGGCTACACCTTC
TRBV3-1	TRBJ2-7	TRBD1	.	CASSHLGQPHSYF	TGTGCCAGCAGCCACCTGGGACAGCCACACTCGTACTTC
TRBV27	TRBJ2-7	.	few	CASSLSSAGALYEQYF	TGTGCCAGCAGTTTATCATCGGCAGGGGCACTGTACGAGCAGTACTTC
TRBV6-2/TRBV6-3	TRBJ2-5	TRBD2	.	CASSYSRTSGTGTQYF	TGTGCCAGCAGTTACTCGAGGACTAGCGGGACAGGTACCCAGTACTTC
TRBV27	TRBJ2-1	.	.	CASSSGLFEQFF	TGTGCCAGCAGTTCAGGACTTTTTGAGCAGTTCTTC
TRBV7-2	TRBJ1-1	.	many	CASSLSSNTEAFF	TGTGCCAGCAGCTTGAGCTCGAACACTGAAGCTTTCTTT
TRBV13	TRBJ2-7	.	.	CASSPRPESSYEQYF	TGTGCCAGCAGCCCAAGGCCGGAAAGCTCCTACGAGCAGTACTTC
TRBV13	TRBJ2-1	TRBD2	.	CASRVAGGGENEQFF	TGTGCCAGCAGGGTAGCGGGAGGTGGCGAGAATGAGCAGTTCTTC
TRBV4-3	TRBJ2-2	.	few	CASSQDKGSANTGELFF	TGCGCCAGCAGCCAAGATAAAGGCAGCGCGAACACCGGGGAGCTGTTTTTT
TRBV4-2	TRBJ2-7	.	many	CASSQDAASASYEQYF	TGTGCCAGCAGCCAAGATGCGGCTAGCGCATCCTACGAGCAGTACTTC
TRBV12-3/TRBV12-4	TRBJ1-6	.	.	CASREGSYNSPLHF	TGTGCCAGCAGAGAAGGCTCCTATAATTCACCCCTCCACTTT
TRBV6-6	TRBJ2-5	.	few	CASTASLETQYF	TGTGCCAGCACAGCGTCATTAGAGACCCAGTACTTC
TRBV7-2	TRBJ2-7	TRBD2	.	CASSLVGLAGLYEQYF	TGTGCCAGCAGCTTAGTAGGGCTAGCGGGATTGTACGAGCAGTACTTC
TRBV28	TRBJ2-1	.	.	CASSLPRSQVANEQFF	TGTGCCAGCAGTTTACCTCGCTCCCAGGTCGCGAATGAGCAGTTCTTC
TRBV4-3	TRBJ1-2	.	.	CASSQEKNAINCGYTF	TGCGCCAGCAGCCAGGAAAAGAACGCAATTAACTGTGGCTACACCTTC
TRBV29-1	TRBJ1-1	.	.	CSVNLKLMNTEAFF	TGCAGCGTGAATTTGAAACTTATGAACACTGAAGCTTTCTTT
TRBV3-1	TRBJ1-2	.	.	CASSQVNPGPGTSNYGYTF	TGTGCCAGCAGCCAAGTAAACCCGGGTCCCGGGACATCTAACTATGGCTACACCTTC
TRBV2	TRBJ2-7	.	few	CASSTPTPGVSYEQYF	TGTGCCAGCAGCACCCCAACCCCAGGAGTCTCCTACGAGCAGTACTTC
TRBV29-1	TRBJ2-3	.	.	CSVVVDLSPDTQYF	TGCAGCGTTGTTGTGGACCTCAGTCCAGATACGCAGTATTTT
TRBV29-1	TRBJ2-7	.	.	CSVEDLGGPTYEQYF	TGCAGCGTTGAAGATCTAGGGGGGCCTACCTACGAGCAGTACTTC
TRBV29-1	TRBJ2-6	.	.	CSVKKEGAASSGANVLTF	TGCAGCGTTAAAAAGGAAGGGGCAGCCAGCTCTGGGGCCAACGTCCTGACTTTC
TRBV5-5	TRBJ2-3	TRBD2	.	CASSWSGGITDTQYF	TGTGCCAGCAGCTGGAGCGGGGGGATCACAGATACGCAGTATTTT
TRBV20-1	TRBJ2-1	.	few	CSANGNAYNEQFF	TGCAGTGCTAACGGGAATGCATACAATGAGCAGTTCTTC
TRBV28	TRBJ2-7	TRBD1	.	CASNDRGRPTYEQYF	TGTGCCAGCAACGACAGGGGGCGTCCCACCTACGAGCAGTACTTC
TRBV6-5	TRBJ1-2	.	few	CASSSQGPKEGYTF	TGTGCCAGCAGTTCTCAAGGACCAAAGGAGGGCTACACCTTC
TRBV20-1	TRBJ1-2	.	.	CSANRALNYGYTF	TGCAGTGCTAACAGGGCCTTAAACTATGGCTACACCTTC
TRBV29-1	TRBJ2-1	TRBD1	.	CSVEREVYRGTGTYNEQFF	TGCAGCGTTGAGAGAGAGGTCTACAGGGGAACGGGAACCTACAATGAGCAGTTCTTC
TRBV29-1	TRBJ1-4	.	.	CSVETTGKDSREKLFF	TGCAGCGTTGAAACCACAGGAAAAGATAGTCGTGAAAAACTGTTTTTT
TRBV4-3	TRBJ2-3	TRBD2	.	CASSQDVRVLAGVTGTDTQYF	TGCGCCAGCAGCCAAGATGTAAGGGTGCTAGCGGGGGTGACTGGCACAGATACGCAGTATTTT